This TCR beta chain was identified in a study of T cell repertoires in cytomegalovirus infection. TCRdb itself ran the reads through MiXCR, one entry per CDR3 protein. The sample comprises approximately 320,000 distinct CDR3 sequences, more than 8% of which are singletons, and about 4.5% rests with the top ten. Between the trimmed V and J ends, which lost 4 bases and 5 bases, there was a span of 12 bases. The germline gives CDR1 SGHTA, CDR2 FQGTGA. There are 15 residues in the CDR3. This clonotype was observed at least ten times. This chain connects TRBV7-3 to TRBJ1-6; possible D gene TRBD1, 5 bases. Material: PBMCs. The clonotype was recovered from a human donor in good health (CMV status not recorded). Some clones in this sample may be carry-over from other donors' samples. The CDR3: CASSSSGTHNSPLHF. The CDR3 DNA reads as TGTGCCAGCAGCTCCTCCGGGACTCATAATTCACCCCTCCACTTT.